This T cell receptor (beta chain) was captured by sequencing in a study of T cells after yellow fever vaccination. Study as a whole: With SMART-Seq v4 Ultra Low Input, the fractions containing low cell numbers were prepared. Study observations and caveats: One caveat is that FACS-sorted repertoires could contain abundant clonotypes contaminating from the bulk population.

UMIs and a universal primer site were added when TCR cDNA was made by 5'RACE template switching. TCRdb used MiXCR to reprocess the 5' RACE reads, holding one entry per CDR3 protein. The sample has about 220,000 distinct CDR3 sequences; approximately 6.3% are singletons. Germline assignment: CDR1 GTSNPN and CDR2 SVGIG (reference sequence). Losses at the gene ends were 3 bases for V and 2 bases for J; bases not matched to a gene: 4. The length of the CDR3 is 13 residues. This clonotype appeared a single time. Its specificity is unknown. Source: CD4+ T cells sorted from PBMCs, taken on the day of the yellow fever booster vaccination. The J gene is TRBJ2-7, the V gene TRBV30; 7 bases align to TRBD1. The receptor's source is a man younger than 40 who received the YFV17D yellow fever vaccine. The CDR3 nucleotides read TGTGCCTGGAGACAGGGGATCCCCTACGAGCAGTACTTC. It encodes CAWRQGIPYEQYF.